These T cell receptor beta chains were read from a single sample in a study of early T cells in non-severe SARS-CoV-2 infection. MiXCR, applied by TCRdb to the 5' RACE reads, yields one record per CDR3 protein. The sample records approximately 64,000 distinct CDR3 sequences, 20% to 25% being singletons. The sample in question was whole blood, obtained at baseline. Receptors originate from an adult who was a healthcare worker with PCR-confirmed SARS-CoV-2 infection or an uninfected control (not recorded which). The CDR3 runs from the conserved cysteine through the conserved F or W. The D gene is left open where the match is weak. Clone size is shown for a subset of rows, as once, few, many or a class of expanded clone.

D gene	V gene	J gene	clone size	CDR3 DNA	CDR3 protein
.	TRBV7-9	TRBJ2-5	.	TGTGCCAGCAGCTTTCGGGGGTTGGAGACCCAGTACTTC	CASSFRGLETQYF
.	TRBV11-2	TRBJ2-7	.	TGTGCCAGCAGCTTAGGGGGGATATACGAGCAGTACTTC	CASSLGGIYEQYF
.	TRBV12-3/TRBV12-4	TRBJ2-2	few	TGTGCCAGCAGTCTCGGGCGGGCAACCGGGGAGCTGTTTTTT	CASSLGRATGELFF
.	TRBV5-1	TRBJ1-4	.	TGCGCCAGCAGCTCGGGGGACACAACTAATGAAAAACTGTTTTTT	CASSSGDTTNEKLFF
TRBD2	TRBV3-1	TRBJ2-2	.	TGTGCCAGCAGGCCGACTAGCGGGGGGCCTAACGGGGAGCTGTTTTTT	CASRPTSGGPNGELFF
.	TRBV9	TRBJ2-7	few	TGTGCCAGCAGCGTAGACCCCGGCTACGAGCAGTACTTC	CASSVDPGYEQYF
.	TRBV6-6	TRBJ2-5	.	TGTGCCAGCTCCTCACATTCGGGGAGCCGGGAGACCCAGTACTTC	CASSSHSGSRETQYF
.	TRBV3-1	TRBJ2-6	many	TGTGCCAGCAGCTTAAGGACCGACTCTGGGGCCAACGTCCTGACTTTC	CASSLRTDSGANVLTF
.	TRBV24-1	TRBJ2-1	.	TGTGCCACCAGTGATCATGCAGGCGATGAGCAGTTCTTC	CATSDHAGDEQFF
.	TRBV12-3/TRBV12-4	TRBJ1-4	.	TGTGCCAGCAGTTCCACCCTCGATTCGGGGGAAAAACTGTTTTTT	CASSSTLDSGEKLFF
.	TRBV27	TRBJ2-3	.	TGTGCCAGCGGGAACCAGGACAAAACAGATACGCAGTATTTT	CASGNQDKTDTQYF
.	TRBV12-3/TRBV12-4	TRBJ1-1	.	TGTGCCAGCAGAACCACTCCAAACACTGAAGCTTTCTTT	CASRTTPNTEAFF
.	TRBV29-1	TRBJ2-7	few	TGCAGCGTTGGGGGGCAGGGCTACGAGCAGTACTTC	CSVGGQGYEQYF
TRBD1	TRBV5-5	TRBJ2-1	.	TGTGCCAGCAGCTTAACAGGGGTCGGGAATGAGCAGTTCTTC	CASSLTGVGNEQFF
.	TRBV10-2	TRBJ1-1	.	TGCGCCAGCAGTCTATCTCAGGGAGGCACTGAAGCTTTCTTT	CASSLSQGGTEAFF
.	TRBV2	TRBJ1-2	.	TGTGCCAGCATGCGGGAGGCTAACTATGGCTACACCTTC	CASMREANYGYTF
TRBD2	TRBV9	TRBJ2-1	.	TGTGCCAGCAGCGGAAAAGGACTAGCGGGGGTGGATGAGCAGTTCTTC	CASSGKGLAGVDEQFF
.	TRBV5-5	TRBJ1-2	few	TGTGCCAGCAGCCTGTTGGCGGCCCGGACCTTATATGGCTACACCTTC	CASSLLAARTLYGYTF
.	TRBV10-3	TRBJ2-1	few	TGTGCCATCAGGTATCAAGGGAGCTCCTACAATGAGCAGTTCTTC	CAIRYQGSSYNEQFF
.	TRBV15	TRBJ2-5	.	TGTGCCACCAGCAGAGAACCCGGAGAGACCCAGTACTTC	CATSREPGETQYF
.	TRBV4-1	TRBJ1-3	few	TGCGCCAGCAGCCCACTGGAAGCGGGAAACACCATATATTTT	CASSPLEAGNTIYF
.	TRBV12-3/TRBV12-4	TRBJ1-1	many	TGTGCCAGCAGTTTAGTTGGGGACACTGAAGCTTTCTTT	CASSLVGDTEAFF
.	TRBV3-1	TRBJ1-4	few	TGTGCCAGCAGCCACGGGGGAGGGGATGAAAAACTGTTTTTT	CASSHGGGDEKLFF
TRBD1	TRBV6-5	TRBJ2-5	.	TGTGCCAGCAGTAAAGCCGGGACAGGGACCGTGGAGACCCAGTACTTC	CASSKAGTGTVETQYF
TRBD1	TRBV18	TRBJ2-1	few	TGTGCCAGCTCATCCTTAAGGGAGACAGGGAACGATGAGCAGTTCTTC	CASSSLRETGNDEQFF
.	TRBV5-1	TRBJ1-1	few	TGCGCCAGCAGCCCGCTAGGACACCGGAACACTGAAGCTTTCTTT	CASSPLGHRNTEAFF
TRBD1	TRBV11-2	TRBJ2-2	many	TGTGCCAGCAGGACCGGGACAGGGGGTGCCGGGGAGCTGTTTTTT	CASRTGTGGAGELFF